A selection of T cell receptor beta chains follows, all from one sample in a study of blood T cell repertoires in COVID-19. The protocol was immunoSEQ multiplex PCR, while the TCRdb copy is restricted to in-frame clones and leaves out a portion. The sample holds some 460,000 clones, more than 85% seen once. The sequenced material came from peripheral blood. These receptors came from a woman in her twenties or thirties with acute or convalescent COVID-19. CDR3s include the opening cysteine and the closing phenylalanine or tryptophan. The order of the fields is D gene, V gene, clone size, J gene, CDR3 DNA, CDR3 protein. The D gene is left open where the match is weak. A clone size is listed for some rows: how often the clone was seen (once, few, many), or a class if it is expanded.

D gene: NA
V gene: TRBV5-4
clone size: NA
J gene: TRBJ1-4
CDR3 DNA: TGTGCCAGCAGCTTGGGACAGAACAATGAAAAACTGTTTTTT
CDR3 protein: CASSLGQNNEKLFF

D gene: NA
V gene: TRBV9
clone size: NA
J gene: TRBJ1-1
CDR3 DNA: TGTGCCAGCAGCGTAGGGCTGGACACTGAAGCTTTCTTT
CDR3 protein: CASSVGLDTEAFF

D gene: TRBD2
V gene: TRBV28
clone size: once
J gene: TRBJ2-3
CDR3 DNA: TGTGCCAGCAGTTCTAGCGGGGACCGCACAGATACGCAGTATTTT
CDR3 protein: CASSSSGDRTDTQYF

D gene: NA
V gene: TRBV9
clone size: NA
J gene: TRBJ2-2
CDR3 DNA: TGTGCCAGCAGCGCCATAAAGACAGTTAACACCGGGGAGCTGTTTTTT
CDR3 protein: CASSAIKTVNTGELFF

D gene: TRBD1
V gene: TRBV24-1
clone size: NA
J gene: TRBJ2-7
CDR3 DNA: TGTGCCACCAGTGATGCATCCGGGACAGGGACCTACGAGCAGTACTTC
CDR3 protein: CATSDASGTGTYEQYF

D gene: TRBD1
V gene: TRBV12-3/TRBV12-4
clone size: once
J gene: TRBJ1-1
CDR3 DNA: TGTGCCAGCAGTCCTACAGGGGGCGGGAAAGCTTTCTTT
CDR3 protein: CASSPTGGGKAFF

D gene: NA
V gene: TRBV4-2
clone size: NA
J gene: TRBJ1-1
CDR3 DNA: TGTGCCAGCAGCCCCGCTATGAACACTGAAGCTTTCTTT
CDR3 protein: CASSPAMNTEAFF

D gene: TRBD2
V gene: TRBV9
clone size: NA
J gene: TRBJ2-1
CDR3 DNA: TGTGCCAGCAGCGCGGGGGGTAGCGGGGCGTACAATGAGCAGTTCTTC
CDR3 protein: CASSAGGSGAYNEQFF

D gene: NA
V gene: TRBV11-2
clone size: NA
J gene: TRBJ2-7
CDR3 DNA: TGTGCCAGCAGCTTAGGTGCCGGGGAGCAGTACTTC
CDR3 protein: CASSLGAGEQYF

D gene: NA
V gene: TRBV2
clone size: NA
J gene: TRBJ1-2
CDR3 DNA: TGTGCCAGCAGTGCTGGGACTTCTTCGAGAGGTGGCTACACCTTC
CDR3 protein: CASSAGTSSRGGYTF

D gene: TRBD1
V gene: TRBV29-1
clone size: NA
J gene: TRBJ2-5
CDR3 DNA: TGCAGCGCCCACAGGGGCGGCGCGGAGACCCAGTACTTC
CDR3 protein: CSAHRGGAETQYF

D gene: TRBD1
V gene: TRBV6-6
clone size: NA
J gene: TRBJ2-7
CDR3 DNA: TGTGCCAGCAGTTTGGGACAGGGCTACGAGCAGTACTTC
CDR3 protein: CASSLGQGYEQYF

D gene: NA
V gene: TRBV27
clone size: NA
J gene: TRBJ2-5
CDR3 DNA: TGTGCCAGCAGTTTAGGGCAGAGAAGGGAGACCCAGTACTTC
CDR3 protein: CASSLGQRRETQYF

D gene: NA
V gene: TRBV2
clone size: NA
J gene: TRBJ2-1
CDR3 DNA: TGTGCCAGCAGCTACAGGGCCAATGAGCAGTTCTTC
CDR3 protein: CASSYRANEQFF

D gene: NA
V gene: TRBV5-6
clone size: NA
J gene: TRBJ2-7
CDR3 DNA: TGTGCCAGCAGCTTGACAGTACTTTCCTACGAGCAGTACTTC
CDR3 protein: CASSLTVLSYEQYF

D gene: TRBD2
V gene: TRBV7-8
clone size: NA
J gene: TRBJ2-6
CDR3 DNA: TGTGCCAGCAGCTTATCCTCCGGGACTAGCGTTCCCTCTGGGGCCAACGTCCTGACTTTC
CDR3 protein: CASSLSSGTSVPSGANVLTF

D gene: TRBD1
V gene: TRBV19
clone size: NA
J gene: TRBJ1-2
CDR3 DNA: TGTGCCAGTAGTGGACGGGACAGGGGGACCGCAGGCTACACCTTC
CDR3 protein: CASSGRDRGTAGYTF

D gene: TRBD2
V gene: TRBV9
clone size: NA
J gene: TRBJ2-1
CDR3 DNA: TGTGCCAGCAGCGCTCGGGCGGGGGATTACAATGAGCAGTTCTTC
CDR3 protein: CASSARAGDYNEQFF

D gene: NA
V gene: TRBV2
clone size: NA
J gene: TRBJ1-5
CDR3 DNA: TGTGCCAGCAGTGAAGTGAGGGGCAATCAGCCCCAGCATTTT
CDR3 protein: CASSEVRGNQPQHF

D gene: TRBD1
V gene: TRBV6-5
clone size: NA
J gene: TRBJ2-5
CDR3 DNA: TGTGCCAGCAGGACAGGGGGCTGGGAGACCCAGTACTTC
CDR3 protein: CASRTGGWETQYF

D gene: NA
V gene: TRBV6-2/TRBV6-3
clone size: NA
J gene: TRBJ1-5
CDR3 DNA: TGTGCCAGCAGCCAGGACAGTTGGAGCAATCAGCCCCAGCATTTT
CDR3 protein: CASSQDSWSNQPQHF